The rows below give T cell receptor beta chains drawn from one sample of a study of blood T cell repertoires in COVID-19. The method was immunoSEQ multiplex PCR; TCRdb's version includes in-frame clones alone and lacks a portion of them. In the table there are around 380,000 clones, around 87% of which are singletons. The sequenced sample was PBMCs or T cells enriched from blood (not recorded which). These receptors were collected from a young man who had recovered from COVID-19. The CDR3 runs from the conserved cysteine through the conserved F or W.

>TRBV6-1|TRBJ2-7
CASSQAGTAFYEQYF
>TRBV29-1|TRBJ2-7
CSVEGLAGIDEQYF
>TRBV4-1|TRBJ1-1
CASSRKMGAYGTEAFF
>TRBV5-4|TRBJ1-1
CASSLGQGMGTEAFF
>TRBV4-1|TRBJ1-1
CASSHPRTAMSEAFF
>TRBV4-1|TRBJ2-6
CASSPGTVPSGANVLTF
>TRBV12-3/TRBV12-4|TRBJ2-7
CASSLAAGYEQYF
>TRBV10-1|TRBJ2-3
CASSEAGGDTQYF
>TRBV18|TRBJ2-6
CASSLGMTGSLSGANVLTF
>TRBV5-1|TRBJ2-3
CASSISSTDTQYF
>TRBV29-1|TRBJ1-2
CSVEGRGLDYGYTF
>TRBV7-2|TRBJ2-5
CASSLAFSERTQYF
>TRBV2|TRBJ2-1
CASRQQVTLSYNEQFF
>TRBV11-2|TRBJ2-2
CASSLAVGELFF
>TRBV19|TRBJ1-2
CASSARGGNYGYTF
>TRBV20-1|TRBJ2-3
CSAPPQDTQYF
>TRBV14|TRBJ1-2
CASSQEDLRVSGGDRTF
>TRBV19|TRBJ1-1
CASSPGQGYTEAFF
>TRBV5-1|TRBJ2-7
CASSWDAGTAYEQYF
>TRBV2|TRBJ2-3
CASHRPGQVTDTQYF
>TRBV29-1|TRBJ1-1
CSVGRGQVLTEAFF
>TRBV5-1|TRBJ1-3
CASSYGGSSGNTIYF
>TRBV27|TRBJ1-2
CASSATKSAFYTF
>TRBV10-3|TRBJ2-2
CAISPISGGAGELFF
>TRBV6-5|TRBJ2-7
CASSYSVYYEQYF
>TRBV5-1|TRBJ1-6
CASSSRDRNSPLHF
>TRBV6-5|TRBJ1-2
CASMTGPGNYGYTF
>TRBV4-3|TRBJ1-3
CASSQEVAGSSGNTIYF
>TRBV2|TRBJ1-6
CASRSGQGGSPLHF
>TRBV7-6|TRBJ2-5
CASSLRPTGGSGETQYF
>TRBV7-9|TRBJ1-5
CASSLGGANQPQHF
>TRBV5-1|TRBJ2-1
CASSLGGGLDEQFF
>TRBV10-3|TRBJ2-7
CAISEGTSGGYEQYF
>TRBV9|TRBJ2-1
CASSVGSGYNEQFF
>TRBV29-1|TRBJ2-1
CSVGTSLYNEQFF
>TRBV7-9|TRBJ2-7
CASIPAVYPSSYEQYF
>TRBV29-1|TRBJ1-2
CSVDRNYGYTF
>TRBV6-6|TRBJ1-1
CASSSTENTEAFF
>TRBV18|TRBJ2-7
CASSPTRTGEQYF
>TRBV3-1/TRBV3-2|TRBJ2-7
CASSQRTGLEQYF
>TRBV5-4|TRBJ1-2
CASSPDRGYGYTF
>TRBV29-1|TRBJ1-2
CSVLRGGIGDYGYTF
>TRBV3-1/TRBV3-2|TRBJ1-1
CASSQAQGRSEAFF
>TRBV19|TRBJ1-2
CASSIPGQPVQLYGYTF
>TRBV15|TRBJ2-1
CATSLPEGNEQFF
>TRBV21-1|TRBJ1-4
CASSKALVGRPNEKLFF
>TRBV6-5|TRBJ2-1
CASRPDSGRGVEQFF
>TRBV6-6|TRBJ2-3
CASSLSGGVRTDTQYF
>TRBV5-1|TRBJ1-4
CASSEQGEGKLFF
>TRBV5-4|TRBJ2-7
CASSPTTGDEQYF
>TRBV19|TRBJ1-2
CASSISGQGAFGYGYTF
>TRBV11-2|TRBJ2-2
CASSSGQAKLISYTGELFF
>TRBV5-8|TRBJ1-2
CASSLGFVGQPGYTF
>TRBV19|TRBJ1-6
CASSDSGNSPLHF
>TRBV9|TRBJ1-2
CASSGQTPGQGGSYGYTF
>TRBV12-5|TRBJ1-2
CASGFPGYTF
>TRBV7-2|TRBJ1-5
CASSQNRGPSNQPQHF